The next 20 T cell receptor beta chains were all read from a single sample in a study of blood T cell repertoires in COVID-19. The assay was immunoSEQ multiplex PCR, and TCRdb's table has in-frame clones only and misses some. The repertoire consists of some 200,000 clones, with about nine tenths occurring once and the leading ten covering over 3%. Sequenced input: PBMCs or T cells enriched from blood (not recorded which). The receptors were gathered from a middle-aged woman with acute COVID-19.

The CDR3 nucleotides read TGTGCCAGCAGCCTTACCGGGACTAGCGGGGGGGCCCAGTACTTC. It specifies CASSLTGTSGGAQYF. The genes are TRBV5-4 and TRBJ2-5, with TRBD2 matching 16 bases. Germline V lookup: CDR1 SGHNT, CDR2 YYREEE (reference sequence). V gave up 4 bases and J gave up 9 bases; unmatched junction bases: 6. This CDR3 region has 15 residues. Using reference TRBV5-4 and TRBJ2-5 for the parts outside the CDR3, the full variable domain is ETGVTQSPTHLIKTRGQQVTLRCSSQSGHNTVSWYQQALGQGPQFIFQYYREEENGRGNFPPRFSGLQFPNYSSELNVNALELDDSALYLCASSLTGTSGGAQYFGPGTRLLVL.

The rearrangement joins TRBV27 to TRBJ2-1, with 8 bases matching TRBD1. This CDR3 has 15 residues. V lost 3 bases to trimming and J lost 10 bases; unmatched junction nucleotides: 11. The germline V gene encodes CDR1 MNHEY and CDR2 SMNVEV (reference sequence). The CDR3, as DNA: TGTGCCAGCAGTTTTTTTTCGACAGGGGCCGGGGAGCAGTTCTTC. Translating gives CASSFFSTGAGEQFF.

V gene TRBV5-4 combines with J gene TRBJ2-3; 9 bases fit TRBD2. CDR1 is SGHNT, CDR2 YYREEE, per germline (reference sequence). This CDR3 contains 17 residues. J gave up 6 bases and V 0 bases, and 11 bases lay outside the gene matches. CDR3 sequence: CASSLVMLAGKGDTQYF. The CDR3 coding sequence is TGTGCCAGCAGCTTGGTTATGCTAGCGGGGAAAGGGGATACGCAGTATTTT.

The chain is built from TRBV28 and TRBJ2-7; maybe TRBD2 (6 bases). V shed 7 bases and J shed 2 bases, with 15 bases lying between them. CDR3 size: 14 residues. Germline V gives CDR1 MDHEN, CDR2 SYDVKM. Here the CDR3 DNA reads TGTGCCAGCAACGAGGCCGGGGGTGCCTACGAGCAGTACGTC. This gives the protein CASNEAGGAYEQYV.

The chain carries TRBV18 and TRBJ1-2; D may be TRBD1 (5 bases). The CDR3 is 17 amino acids. Per germline, CDR1 KGHSH and CDR2 LQKENI. V lost 3 bases, J lost 4 bases, and 21 bases lay in between. CDR3 residues: CASSPIHKERGTYGYTF. CDR3 bases: TGTGCCAGCTCACCTATCCATAAAGAAAGGGGTACCTATGGCTACACCTTC.

The rearrangement links TRBV2 to TRBJ1-3, with a weak D call TRBD1 (5 bases). Trimming stripped 3 bases from V and 1 base from J, with 16 bases between. CDR3 size: 17 residues. CDR1 is SNHLY and CDR2 is FYNNEI in the germline V gene. CDR3: CASSERRVVRSGNTIYF. In DNA, the CDR3 is TGTGCCAGCAGTGAGCGCAGGGTGGTACGTTCTGGAAACACCATATATTTT.

The V gene is TRBV6-5, the J gene TRBJ2-5; 8 bases agree with TRBD1. With V trimmed by 2 bases and J by 1 base, 3 bases remained unmatched. The CDR3 loop spans 15 amino acids. The germline gives CDR1 MNHEY, CDR2 SVGAGI. The CDR3: CASSYNTGGQETQYF. The CDR3 DNA follows: TGTGCCAGCAGTTACAACACAGGGGGCCAAGAGACCCAGTACTTC.

The chain is built from TRBV5-1 and TRBJ1-1, with 10 bases that match TRBD1. The V gene's germline CDR1 is SGHRS and CDR2 YFSETQ. The CDR3 totals 15 residues. V lost 0 bases to trimming and J lost 5 bases; unmatched junction nucleotides: 4. CDR3 residues: CASSLGPGQGTEAFF. CDR3 DNA sequence: TGCGCCAGCAGCTTGGGCCCGGGACAGGGGACTGAAGCTTTCTTT.

This rearrangement joins TRBV6-6 to TRBJ2-1; no clear D gene. The V gene's germline CDR1 is MNHNY and CDR2 SVGAGI (reference sequence). This CDR3 is 12 amino acids long. V lost 0 bases, J lost 9 bases, and 6 bases lay in between. Here the CDR3 reads CASSYSFSEQFF. CDR3 bases: TGTGCCAGCAGTTACTCATTCAGTGAGCAGTTCTTC.

The chain carries TRBV4-2 and TRBJ1-6, with D possibly being TRBD1 (6 bases). Germline values: CDR1 LGHNA, CDR2 YNFKEQ. The CDR3 totals 18 residues. Trimming removed 4 bases from V and 9 bases from J, with 25 bases in between. CDR3 DNA: TGTGCCAGCAGCCGATCCGGTCGTGACAGGCGCCTGGGTTCACCCCTCCACTTT. It codes for CASSRSGRDRRLGSPLHF.

The chain uses TRBV5-6 and TRBJ1-2, with 7 bases fitting TRBD1. This CDR3 is built from 14 residues. Germline trimming cut 3 bases from V and 7 bases from J; bases unmatched to any gene: 9. The germline CDR1 and CDR2 sequences are SGHDT and YYEEEE. DNA for the CDR3: TGTGCCAGCAGCTATAAGGACAGGTCGCGTGGCTACACCTTC. Amino acids: CASSYKDRSRGYTF.

In its sample, this clone was seen once. The chain recombines TRBV25-1 with TRBJ2-1, with 8 bases that match TRBD2. Germline loops: CDR1 MGHDK, CDR2 SYGVNS. The CDR3 spans 15 residues. With V trimmed by 3 bases and J by 3 bases, 4 bases remained unmatched. The CDR3 bases are TGTGCCAGCAGTGAGCGGGGGGCCTACTACAATGAGCAGTTCTTC. Protein sequence: CASSERGAYYNEQFF.

This clone was picked up a small number of times. This chain connects TRBV14 to TRBJ1-4; no firm D call. Trimming left V 0 bases short and J 3 bases short, with 11 bases between. Germline CDR1 reads SGHDN; CDR2 reads FVKESK. The CDR3 contains 16 residues. CDR3 residues: CASSQDYFGSNEKLFF. DNA for the CDR3: TGTGCCAGCAGCCAAGATTATTTCGGGTCTAATGAAAAACTGTTTTTT.

CDR3 sequence (DNA): TGTGCCAGCAGCGAACAGTTAGATAATTCACCCCTCCACTTT. It codes for CASSEQLDNSPLHF. The rearrangement joins TRBV6-4 to TRBJ1-6; D ambiguous. The CDR3 is 14 residues long. V was cut by 6 bases and J by 5 bases, with 11 bases left in between. Germline CDR1 reads MRHNA; CDR2 reads SNTAGT.

This chain joins TRBV20-1 and TRBJ1-1, with D hard to call. Per germline, CDR1 DFQATT and CDR2 SNEGSKA (reference sequence). The ends were cut back, 0 bases at V and 8 bases at J, with 7 bases in the middle. The CDR3 has 11 residues. CDR3 bases: TGCAGTGCTAGAGATCCAGAAGAAGCTTTCTTT. Its protein product is CSARDPEEAFF.

The chain uses TRBV5-1 and TRBJ1-1; no reliable D call. CDR3 length: 18 amino acids. Germline values: CDR1 SGHRS, CDR2 YFSETQ. Trimming stripped 2 bases from V and 4 bases from J, with 24 bases between. The CDR3 region is CASSFKGSSSGFGTEAFF. DNA of the CDR3: TGCGCCAGCAGCTTTAAAGGATCGTCATCGGGATTTGGCACTGAAGCTTTCTTT.

The chain recombines TRBV14 with TRBJ2-1, with D possibly TRBD1 on 5 matching bases. V gave up 0 bases and J gave up 9 bases, with 18 bases separating them. Per the germline V gene, CDR1 is SGHDN and CDR2 is FVKESK. CDR3 length: 16 residues. The DNA for the CDR3 is TGTGCCAGCAGCCAAGATTGGTACAGGCTAAAGGGTGAGCAGTTCTTC. Protein sequence: CASSQDWYRLKGEQFF.

V gene TRBV18 combines with J gene TRBJ2-3; TRBD2 matches 7 bases. Trimming took 3 bases from V and 4 from J; bases not matched to a gene: 7. CDR3 length equals 15 residues. Germline assignment: CDR1 KGHSH and CDR2 LQKENI. The CDR3 protein is CASSPGLAGADTQYF. The CDR3 nucleotides read TGTGCCAGCTCACCCGGACTGGCGGGGGCAGATACGCAGTATTTT.

The chain uses TRBV15 and TRBJ1-5; D is possibly TRBD1 (6 bases). The CDR3 is 16 residues long. The V end lost 1 base, the J end lost 3 bases, and 13 bases lay between the germline ends. Germline V lookup: CDR1 LNHNV, CDR2 YYDKDF (reference sequence). This chain's CDR3 is CATSRGIQGDNQPQHF. The CDR3 DNA reads as TGTGCCACCAGCAGAGGGATACAGGGTGACAATCAGCCCCAGCATTTT.

The chain recombines TRBV10-3 with TRBJ1-1; 7 bases fit TRBD1. After removal of 4 bases from V and 6 bases from J, the junction contained 14 bases not matched to a gene. The CDR3 consists of 16 residues. CDR1 and CDR2 (germline): ENHRY, SYGVKD. For the CDR3, the DNA is TGTGCCATCAGTGCAAAGACAGGGCCGAGAGAGGCTGAAGCTTTCTTT. The encoded protein is CAISAKTGPREAEAFF.